This T cell receptor beta chain was found in a study of cytomegalovirus exposure and HLA in healthy donors (dated by TCRdb to 2016 to 2017). In terms of the full investigation: An earlier analysis of 587 of the donors reported under 300 Gb of sequence data and 100 million to 120 million unique TCR beta sequences obtained from about 179 million T cells. The aim of the study was to test whether cataloging public T cell receptors could identify signatures of past pathogen exposure. In a later analysis, previously published TCR beta repertoires from 600 to 850 donors were re-analyzed and high-resolution HLA genotyping was added so that TCR occurrence patterns could be studied. Among approximately 370 genotyped donors of the cohort, an average of roughly 230,000 unique TCR beta nucleotide sequences was sequenced per donor, of which roughly 17% were non-productive. The study used immunosequencing to profile the T cell repertoires of hundreds of subjects and linked those repertoires to cytomegalovirus serostatus. Donor age, sex, ethnicity and CMV serostatus were collected together with the repertoire data. In an earlier analysis of 587 of the donors, high-throughput TCR beta sequencing was used to judge whether each TCR beta V gene segment behaved as functional or pseudogenic. Every repertoire in the discovery cohort had been generated on one and the same sequencing platform. A handful of DR-DQ haplotypes were handled as single units for association and clustering because linkage in the cohort was strong. A later genetic analysis took genome-wide SNP genotypes for about three fifths of the 666 donors and used that subset as a discovery cohort. Of the roughly 430 genotyped donors, around 81% fell in the genetic ancestry cluster associated with self-reported Caucasian donors. HLA typing included class I and class II loci at four-digit resolution. To predict cytomegalovirus infection status, the study combined high-throughput TCR immunosequencing, statistical association of individual TCRs with disease status, and machine learning. Typing coverage differed by locus: A, B, C, DRB1 and DQB1 were typed in about 620-630 donors, DQA1 in about 500, DPA1 in some 610, and DPB1 in 400 to 480. Besides the first cohort of under 700 subjects, a separate validation cohort made up of about 120 different subjects was used. Approximately 300 gigabases of sequencing data and about 92 million unique TCR sequences made up an early release that covered several hundred HLA-typed donors. Rather than using new phenotypic data, the later analysis identified candidate immune exposures from TCR beta sequences and from how often those sequences occurred across donors.

The cohort consisted of hundreds of healthy bone marrow donors. All cohort members were sampled while nominally healthy, although unrecorded immune exposures were likely present. The donor tested CMV seropositive, placing the donor among the approximately 310 seropositive members of the cohort. Each donor provided a peripheral blood sample, and peripheral blood mononuclear cells were used for TCR beta sequencing. Genomic DNA was extracted from the blood cell samples with the Qiagen DNeasy Blood Extraction Kit. Taken from cysteine to phenylalanine, the CDR3 has 15 residues. CDR3 DNA only is kept here, 45 bases in frame from base 1. The paper's findings and limits, for the study overall: This cohort had only TCR beta chains sequenced, and the lack of alpha or paired-chain data limited which features could be detected. The only immune exposure information available for the cohort was CMV serostatus. A later analysis associated roughly 17,000 TCR beta sequences with specific HLA alleles at a false discovery rate of 0.05. Across donors, most TCR sequences were observed very rarely, whereas some public TCRs were present in many individuals. Some IMGT-functional V segments, including TRBV6-2 and TRBV6-3, could not be told apart with the 87-base-pair reads, so those segments were excluded. Three of the identified cytomegalovirus-associated TCR beta chains were confirmed in vitro to be specific for cytomegalovirus antigens. The study gave a list of about 150 TCR beta chains associated with cytomegalovirus. The classifier was reported to diagnose cytomegalovirus status with high specificity and sensitivity in both the original cohort and the validation cohort. According to a later analysis, parvovirus B19, influenza, CMV and Epstein-Barr virus appeared linked to several top co-occurrence clusters. The presence/absence analyses assumed that sequencing depth was roughly uniform across donors, and that assumption may not be true. In a later analysis, most CMV-associated TCR beta chains were found to appear HLA-restricted, with HLA associations seemingly driven largely by CMV exposure. Compared with the roughly 670-donor mean, donors in an Asian-associated ancestry cluster had fewer N-insertions in productive TCRs, according to a later genetic analysis. A further reported finding was that TCR beta sequences accurately predicted the HLA-A and HLA-B alleles for most subjects in the first cohort. Linkage disequilibrium might explain the correlated functional status among segregating V segments, but an unknown experimental factor could not be excluded. Fewer than 20 rarely observed V segments, including chromosome 9 orphons, were excluded from the earlier analysis of some 590 of the donors because counts were too low. In a later analysis, HLA-associated TCR beta chains showed more clonal expansion and lower generation probabilities than non-associated chains that were equally common. According to the authors, the approach could potentially be generalized to other disease states and immunological phenotypes. Because HLA typing was unavailable for some donors at each locus, only the typed subset was used in association tests. In an earlier analysis of fewer than 750 of the donors, most TCR beta V segments were observed in productive rearrangements about 90% or about 30% of the time, broadly matching IMGT annotations. A later genetic analysis associated a missense DCLRE1C variant with V-gene and J-gene trimming of TCR beta chains, and an independent cohort replicated the association. A cluster of highly shared sequence variants was judged likely to be a technical artifact of the sequencing pipeline. Strong co-occurrence of HLA alleles, especially DR and DQ, made assigning TCR associations to individual alleles difficult. A later analysis found that TCR association rates varied across HLA loci, with DRB1 alleles showing the most associated TCRs and HLA-C alleles the fewest.

Library preparation used the immunoSEQ multiplex PCR assay. The multiplex PCR relied on a mix of 60 forward primers for TCR Vbeta segments and 13 reverse primers for TCR Jbeta segments. The CDR3 region of rearranged TCR beta genes was amplified from genomic DNA by a multiplex PCR assay. The Illumina HiSeq System was used to sequence the amplified TCR beta libraries as 87-base-pair reads. In the source study's methods: Across the 500 to 850 repertoires, a later analysis counted approximately 75 million unique TCR beta chains, 9.5 million to 13 million of which were shared by at least two donors. Raw reads were error-corrected and collapsed into unique sequences by a nearest-neighbor algorithm in which closely related sequences were merged to remove PCR and sequencing errors. To assign V, D and J gene segments, CDR3 sequences were aligned to IMGT reference sequences. For a sequence to be retained, a match of at least six nucleotides to both a V gene segment and a J gene segment was required. A rearrangement was called productive if the CDR3 had no stop codons and remained in frame with V and J, and every other rearrangement was called non-productive. CDR3 was defined by IMGT convention, running from the second conserved V-encoded cysteine to the conserved J-encoded phenylalanine. Sequences without an unambiguous match to a single V gene segment were excluded from the earlier analysis of 587 of the donors. In an earlier analysis of roughly 500 of the donors, V segments were called functional above 56.7% productive rearrangements and were called segregating when the between-donor standard deviation exceeded 5%. A statistical classification framework was developed to diagnose cytomegalovirus status using the catalog of TCR beta chain sequences. In a later analysis, V and J genes were assigned by comparing TCR nucleotide sequences against IMGT/GENE-DB human TR gene sequences. Using the TCRdist pipeline, a later analysis assigned CDR3 sequences along with most-parsimonious VDJ recombination scenarios. In a later analysis, each TCR beta chain was defined by its CDR3 amino acid sequence together with its V-gene family, and reads without a unique V-gene family were excluded. To address suspected cross-contamination and a sequencing artifact, a later analysis removed over 500 highly shared, low-generation-probability nucleotide sequences. In a later analysis, a clonal expansion index was calculated for each public chain from normalized within-repertoire ranks of inferred template counts. In a later analysis, generation probabilities were computed with a VDJ recombination model fitted to out-of-frame rearrangements, and the resulting probabilities were checked against IGoR. A later analysis scored TCR-TCR, TCR-HLA and TCR-CMV co-occurrence with hypergeometric tests, applying a repertoire-size bias correction to TCR pairs. A later analysis estimated false discovery rates by permuting HLA or CMV assignments 20 times. A later analysis grouped co-occurring TCRs with DBSCAN, adding TCRdist sequence similarity when clustering within HLA-allele-positive subsets. For co-occurrence clustering, repertoires with fewer than 30,000 or more than 120,000 public chains were excluded, along with 4 to 6 repertoires with anomalous nucleotide sharing. TCRdb limited this immuneACCESS table to in-frame rearrangements with V and J called. A share of clones is missing; checked studies link under half to unresolved V genes, and the rest is unexplained. V and J calls and clone size are those listed in that table; D and trimming were worked out from the DNA. For this sample there are around 130,000 clones; 75% to 85% appear just once. Around 10% of the sample goes to the ten largest clones.

A remark on this clone: It lacks a known antigen. No clone much larger than this one lies a single base away; base qualities are absent.

The receptor was derived from a male donor in good health and CMV-seropositive. The source material was PBMCs. Recombination linked TRBV21-1 to TRBJ2-7; whether TRBD1, the table's D call, matches the DNA was not checked. TRBV21-1 is reported as a pseudogene. The nucleotide sequence is given as TGTGCCAGCAGCAAAGCAGGGGGTGAGGGCCACGAGCAGTACTTC. It codes for CASSKAGGEGHEQYF.